The 17 T cell receptor beta chains below were found in one sample sequenced in a study of beta chain features in type 1 diabetes. TCRB transcripts that were expressed got sequenced, as all of the isolated RNA had been reverse transcribed. Here immunoSEQ multiplex PCR was the method, and the copy in TCRdb shows in-frame clones only, minus some. Among more than 300,000 clones listed, around 7.6% were seen once. Material: central memory CD4+ T cells from blood. These receptors were obtained from a woman aged 18-29 years in good health.

This clone was found a few times. The V and J genes are TRBV15 and TRBJ2-5; the D is unclear. The V end lost 0 bases, the J end lost 5 bases, and 10 bases lay between the germline ends. CDR3 length: 14 residues. In germline, CDR1 is LNHNV, CDR2 YYDKDF (reference sequence). CDR3 amino acids: CATSRERGAETQYF. The CDR3 nucleotides are TGTGCCACCAGCAGAGAAAGAGGCGCGGAGACCCAGTACTTC.

Note on this clone: Other nucleotide sequences from this sample produce the same CDR3. J is TRBJ2-7 and V is TRBV11-1, with D hard to call. V shed 1 base and J shed 3 bases, with 4 bases lying between them. Per germline, CDR1 SGHAT and CDR2 FQDESV (reference sequence). The CDR3 consists of 12 residues. The DNA for the CDR3 is TGTGCCAGCAGCTTAGAGTACTACGAGCAGTACTTC. Protein sequence: CASSLEYYEQYF.

This clone was observed a few times. The chain recombines TRBV7-8 with TRBJ2-7; 9 positions match TRBD1. Per the germline V gene, CDR1 is SGHVS and CDR2 is FQNEAQ. This CDR3 has 14 residues. J was trimmed by 4 bases and V by 4 bases; bases with no gene match: 5. The CDR3 sequence is CASSSTGQGYEQYF. CDR3 in DNA: TGTGCCAGCAGCTCAACGGGACAGGGATACGAGCAGTACTTC.

This sequence joins TRBV5-1 and TRBJ2-1, with 7 bases lining up with TRBD1. This CDR3 contains 14 residues. The germline gives CDR1 SGHRS, CDR2 YFSETQ. The J segment lost 7 bases and the V segment lost 4 bases, leaving 8 bases of the junction unmatched. Here the CDR3 DNA reads TGCGCCAGCAGCATACAGGGGATATTAAATGAGCAGTTCTTC. Translating it yields CASSIQGILNEQFF. Full variable domain (rest looked up from reference TRBV5-1 and TRBJ2-1): KAGVTQTPRYLIKTRGQQVTLSCSPISGHRSVSWYQQTPGQGLQFLFEYFSETQRNKGNFPGRFSGRQFSNSRSEMNVSTLELGDSALYLCASSIQGILNEQFFGPGTRLTVL.

The chain carries TRBV27 and TRBJ1-5; TRBD1 aligns across 10 bases. Per the germline V gene, CDR1 is MNHEY and CDR2 is SMNVEV (reference sequence). The CDR3 totals 17 residues. Germline trimming cut 9 bases from V and 2 bases from J; bases unmatched to any gene: 13. The CDR3 is CARTRDRGVLCNQPQHF. CDR3 in DNA: TGTGCCAGAACCAGGGACAGGGGCGTACTATGCAATCAGCCCCAGCATTTT.

This chain connects TRBV6-5 to TRBJ2-7; TRBD2 might be the D (5 bases). With 6 bases removed from V and 0 bases from J, the gap between germline ends came to 15 bases. The CDR3 extends over 15 amino acids. Germline lookup yields CDR1 MNHEY and CDR2 SVGAGI. The CDR3 loop is CASRSVATSSYEQYF. The CDR3 bases are TGTGCCAGCAGGTCAGTAGCGACCAGCTCCTACGAGCAGTACTTC.

This chain uses TRBV7-2 with TRBJ2-4, with TRBD2 as a possible D gene (6 bases). The germline V gene has CDR1 SGHTA and CDR2 FQGNSA. Deletions cut 1 base from V and 5 bases from J, with 12 bases between. The length of the CDR3 is 15 residues. In DNA, the CDR3 is TGTGCCAGCAGCTTAGGTCTCGGGGGAGAAAACATTCAGTACTTC. Protein: CASSLGLGGENIQYF.

V and J are TRBV7-2 and TRBJ2-7; 9 nucleotides agree with TRBD1. The CDR3 length is 15 residues. Germline trimming cut 0 bases from V and 4 bases from J; bases unmatched to any gene: 4. Germline CDR1 reads SGHTA; CDR2 reads FQGNSA. CDR3 sequence reads: CASSLAGTGSYEQYF. DNA of the CDR3: TGTGCCAGCAGCTTAGCTGGGACAGGGTCATACGAGCAGTACTTC.

This clone was counted between two and nine times. J is TRBJ2-5 and V is TRBV11-2, with no clear D. The CDR3 has 12 residues. The germline V gene encodes CDR1 SGHAT and CDR2 FQNNGV. The germline V and J ends were trimmed by 5 bases and 5 bases, with 9 bases remaining between them. The CDR3 spells CASSPFSETQYF. CDR3 in DNA: TGTGCCAGCAGCCCCTTTTCGGAGACCCAGTACTTC.

This chain uses TRBV7-2 with TRBJ1-2; 8 bases are a match to TRBD1. Trimming took 5 bases from V and 3 from J; bases not matched to a gene: 5. Germline CDR1 is SGHTA and CDR2 is FQGNSA. The CDR3 sequence is 14 residues long. The CDR3 sequence: CASSDRTGYYGYTF. The CDR3 DNA follows: TGTGCCAGCAGCGACCGGACAGGGTACTATGGCTACACCTTC.

This rearrangement joins TRBV19 to TRBJ2-1; TRBD2 agrees at 10 bases. With 4 bases clipped from V and 5 bases from J, the junction kept 8 bases outside the gene matches. There are 16 residues in the CDR3. Germline V lookup: CDR1 LNHDA, CDR2 SQIVND (reference sequence). The CDR3, as DNA: TGTGCCAGTAGTACATTAAGCGGGAGGGCCGACAATGAGCAGTTCTTC. It translates to CASSTLSGRADNEQFF.

V usage is TRBV6-5 and J usage is TRBJ1-2; the match to TRBD1 covers 7 bases. The J segment lost 7 bases and the V segment lost 4 bases, leaving 9 bases of the junction unmatched. Looked up from germline, CDR1 is MNHEY and CDR2 is SVGAGI. This CDR3 comprises 14 residues. In nucleotides, the CDR3 is TGTGCCAGCAGTTGGCGACAGGGTGCGGGTGGCTACACCTTC. Residues: CASSWRQGAGGYTF.

This clone was counted between two and nine times. This chain links TRBV5-5 with TRBJ1-5; TRBD1 matches 7 bases. V lost 3 bases, J lost 10 bases, and 10 bases stayed unmatched. The CDR3 spans 14 residues. Per germline, CDR1 SGHKS and CDR2 YYEKEE (reference sequence). The CDR3 here is CASSSGQVDGPQHF. Written as DNA, the CDR3 is TGTGCCAGCAGCTCCGGACAGGTCGATGGTCCCCAGCATTTT.

There are many counts of this clone. The chain employs TRBV7-2 and TRBJ2-7; 7 nucleotides align to TRBD1. This CDR3 spans 13 amino acids. The J segment lost 5 bases and the V segment lost 5 bases, leaving 6 bases of the junction unmatched. The germline gives CDR1 SGHTA, CDR2 FQGNSA. The CDR3 coding sequence is TGTGCCAGCAGCCGAGACAGGGAGAACGAGCAGTACTTC. Protein: CASSRDRENEQYF. Variable domain in full (rest from reference TRBV7-2 and TRBJ2-7): GAGVSQSPSNKVTEKGKDVELRCDPISGHTALYWYRQSLGQGLEFLIYFQGNSAPDKSGLPSDRFSAERTGGSVSTLTIQRTQQEDSAVYLCASSRDRENEQYFGPGTRLTVT.

This clone appeared a few times. The chain joins TRBV7-9 to TRBJ2-7; tentatively, D is TRBD2 (5 bases). Looked up from germline, CDR1 is SEHNR and CDR2 is FQNEAQ (reference sequence). Trimming took off 5 bases at V and 4 bases at J, with 21 bases between the two ends. The CDR3 loop spans 16 amino acids. CDR3 DNA sequence: TGTGCCAGCAGCCGAGTCCGGAGTAGTCGGGGATACGAGCAGTACTTC. Its translation is CASSRVRSSRGYEQYF.

This clone was detected a few times. The rearrangement links TRBV29-1 to TRBJ2-3; TRBD1 aligns across 9 bases. Trimming removed 4 bases from V and 8 bases from J; junction bases left unmatched: 10. CDR1 and CDR2 from the germline V gene are SQVTM and ANQGSEA. The CDR3 has 14 residues. In nucleotides, the CDR3 is TGCAGCGTTGGTGGGGGACAGGGATTCGCTACGCAGTATTTT. Protein sequence: CSVGGGQGFATQYF.

This clone was counted many times. The chain has TRBV28 and TRBJ2-3, with TRBD1 matching over 10 bases. The CDR3 length is 15 residues. The V gene's germline CDR1 is MDHEN and CDR2 SYDVKM. Trimming removed 4 bases from V and 6 bases from J; junction bases left unmatched: 7. CDR3 DNA sequence: TGTGCCAGCAGTTCCCCGGGACAGGGGTGGGATACGCAGTATTTT. It is translated as CASSSPGQGWDTQYF. Variable domain in full (rest from reference TRBV28 and TRBJ2-3): DVKVTQSSRYLVKRTGEKVFLECVQDMDHENMFWYRQDPGLGLRLIYFSYDVKMKEKGDIPEGYSVSREKKERFSLILESASTNQTSMYLCASSSPGQGWDTQYFGPGTRLTVL.